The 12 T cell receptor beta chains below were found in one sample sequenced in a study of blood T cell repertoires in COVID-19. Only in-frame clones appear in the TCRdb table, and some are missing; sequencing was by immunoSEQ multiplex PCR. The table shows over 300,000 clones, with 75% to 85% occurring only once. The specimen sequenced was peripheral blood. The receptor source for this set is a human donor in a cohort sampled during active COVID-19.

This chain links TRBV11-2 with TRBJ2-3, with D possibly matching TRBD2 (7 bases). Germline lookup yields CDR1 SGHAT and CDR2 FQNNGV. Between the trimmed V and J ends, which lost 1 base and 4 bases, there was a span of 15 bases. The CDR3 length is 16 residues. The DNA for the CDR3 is TGTGCCAGCAGCTTAGTTAGGTGCGGGGGCGCAGATACGCAGTATTTT. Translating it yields CASSLVRCGGADTQYF. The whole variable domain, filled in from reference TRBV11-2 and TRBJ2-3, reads EAGVAQSPRYKIIEKRQSVAFWCNPISGHATLYWYQQILGQGPKLLIQFQNNGVVDDSQLPKDRFSAERLKGVDSTLKIQPAKLEDSAVYLCASSLVRCGGADTQYFGPGTRLTVL.

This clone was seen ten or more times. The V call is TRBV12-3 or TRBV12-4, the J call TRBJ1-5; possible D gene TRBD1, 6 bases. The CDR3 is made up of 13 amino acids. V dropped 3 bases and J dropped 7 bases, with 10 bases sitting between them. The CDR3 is CASSLSGAQPQHF. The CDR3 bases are TGTGCCAGCAGTTTGTCAGGGGCCCAGCCCCAGCATTTT.

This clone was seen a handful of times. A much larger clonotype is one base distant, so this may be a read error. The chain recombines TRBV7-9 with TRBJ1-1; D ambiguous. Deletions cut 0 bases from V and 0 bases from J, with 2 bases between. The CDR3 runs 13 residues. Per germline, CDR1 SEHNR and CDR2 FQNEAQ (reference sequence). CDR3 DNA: TGTGCCAGCAGCTTAGCTATGAACACTGAAGCTTTCTTT. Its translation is CASSLAMNTEAFF.

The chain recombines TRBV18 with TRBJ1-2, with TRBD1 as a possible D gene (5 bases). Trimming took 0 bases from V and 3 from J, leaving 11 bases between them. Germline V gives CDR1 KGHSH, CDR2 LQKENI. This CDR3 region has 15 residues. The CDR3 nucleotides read TGTGCCAGCTCACCACCGTCCAGGGAGGACTATGGCTACACCTTC. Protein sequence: CASSPPSREDYGYTF.

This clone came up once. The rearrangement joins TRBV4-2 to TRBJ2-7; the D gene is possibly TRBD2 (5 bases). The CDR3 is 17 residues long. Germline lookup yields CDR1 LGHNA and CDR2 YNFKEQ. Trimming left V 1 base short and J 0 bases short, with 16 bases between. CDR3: CASSQAREGPASYEQYF. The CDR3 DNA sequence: TGTGCCAGCAGCCAAGCGAGGGAAGGGCCAGCCTCCTACGAGCAGTACTTC.

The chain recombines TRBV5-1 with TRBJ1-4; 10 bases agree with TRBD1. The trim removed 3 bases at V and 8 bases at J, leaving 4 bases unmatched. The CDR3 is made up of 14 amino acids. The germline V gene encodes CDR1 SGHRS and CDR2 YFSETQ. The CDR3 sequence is CASSSGTGDEKLFF. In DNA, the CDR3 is TGCGCCAGCAGCTCCGGGACAGGGGACGAAAAACTGTTTTTT. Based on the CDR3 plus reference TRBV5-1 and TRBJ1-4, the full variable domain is KAGVTQTPRYLIKTRGQQVTLSCSPISGHRSVSWYQQTPGQGLQFLFEYFSETQRNKGNFPGRFSGRQFSNSRSEMNVSTLELGDSALYLCASSSGTGDEKLFFGSGTQLSVL.

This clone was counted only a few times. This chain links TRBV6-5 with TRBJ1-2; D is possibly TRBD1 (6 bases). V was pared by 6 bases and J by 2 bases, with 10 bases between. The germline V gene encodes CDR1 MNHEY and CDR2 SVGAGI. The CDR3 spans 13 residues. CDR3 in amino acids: CASSPRGNYGYTF. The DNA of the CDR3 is TGTGCCAGCAGCCCAAGGGGGAACTATGGCTACACCTTC.

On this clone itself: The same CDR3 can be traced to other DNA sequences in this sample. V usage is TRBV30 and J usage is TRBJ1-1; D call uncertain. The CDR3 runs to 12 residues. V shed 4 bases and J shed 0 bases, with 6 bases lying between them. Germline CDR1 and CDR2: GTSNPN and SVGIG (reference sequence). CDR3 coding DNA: TGTGCCTGGACACCGGTGAACACTGAAGCTTTCTTT. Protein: CAWTPVNTEAFF.

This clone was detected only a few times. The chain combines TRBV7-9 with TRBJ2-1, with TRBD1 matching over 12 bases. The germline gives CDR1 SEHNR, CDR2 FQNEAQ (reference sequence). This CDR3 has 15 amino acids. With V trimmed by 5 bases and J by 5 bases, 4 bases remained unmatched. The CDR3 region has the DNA TGTGCCAGCAGCGGGGGACAGGGGGCCGACAATGAGCAGTTCTTC. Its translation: CASSGGQGADNEQFF.

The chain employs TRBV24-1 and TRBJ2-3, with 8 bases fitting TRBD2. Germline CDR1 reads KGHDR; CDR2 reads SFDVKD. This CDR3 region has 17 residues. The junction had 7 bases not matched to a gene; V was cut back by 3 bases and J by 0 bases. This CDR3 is CATSDSSRGDSTDTQYF. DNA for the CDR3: TGTGCCACCAGTGATAGCTCGCGGGGGGATAGCACAGATACGCAGTATTTT.

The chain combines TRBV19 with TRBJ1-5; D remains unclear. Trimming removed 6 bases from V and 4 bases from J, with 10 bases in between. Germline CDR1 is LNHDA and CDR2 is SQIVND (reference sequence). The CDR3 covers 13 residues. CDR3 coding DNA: TGTGCCAGTAGAGGAGGTAGGAATCAGCCCCAGCATTTT. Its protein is CASRGGRNQPQHF.

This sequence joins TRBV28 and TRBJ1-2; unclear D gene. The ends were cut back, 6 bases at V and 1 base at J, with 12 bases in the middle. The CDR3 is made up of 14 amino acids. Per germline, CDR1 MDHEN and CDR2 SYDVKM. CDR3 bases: TGTGCCAGCAGCCAATACAGCCTTAACTATGGCTACACCTTC. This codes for CASSQYSLNYGYTF.